This T cell receptor beta chain was captured by sequencing in a study of blood T cell repertoires in COVID-19. The wider study: Nucleic acid was either cDNA or gDNA, and it came from T cells, B-cell-depleted T cells, or PBMCs.

Study processing details: Amplified reference gene primers provided the basis for estimating nucleated cell counts. Some clones are missing from TCRdb's copy, which holds only in-frame ones; the method was immunoSEQ multiplex PCR. The DNA gave D and trimming, while V, J and clone size come from that table. The table includes about 260,000 clones, 70% to 90% detected once. Participants, roughly 18 to 89 years old, spanned under 25 US areas. The source is a woman in her forties with acute COVID-19. Sequencing was carried out using PBMCs or T cells enriched from blood (not recorded which).

CDR3 region: CASSYGLADEQFF. The DNA for the CDR3 is TGCGCCAGCAGCTATGGACTAGCCGATGAGCAGTTCTTC. The rearrangement links TRBV10-1 to TRBJ2-1; TRBD2 agrees at 8 bases. V trimming: 6 bases; J trimming: 8 bases; junction bases outside the gene matches: 6. This CDR3 comprises 13 residues. Germline V CDR1 and CDR2: WNHNN, SYGVQD (reference sequence).